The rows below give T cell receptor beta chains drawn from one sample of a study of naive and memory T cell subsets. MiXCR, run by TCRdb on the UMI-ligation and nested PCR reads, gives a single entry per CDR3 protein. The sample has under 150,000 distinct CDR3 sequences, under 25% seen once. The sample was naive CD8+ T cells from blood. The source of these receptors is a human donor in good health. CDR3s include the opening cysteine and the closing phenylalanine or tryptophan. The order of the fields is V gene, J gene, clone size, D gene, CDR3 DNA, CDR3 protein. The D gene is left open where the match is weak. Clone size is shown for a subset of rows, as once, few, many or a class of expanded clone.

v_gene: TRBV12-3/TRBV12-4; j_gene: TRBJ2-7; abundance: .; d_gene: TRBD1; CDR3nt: TGTGCCAGCAGTACAGGGGAGTCCGAGCAGTACTTC; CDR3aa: CASSTGESEQYF
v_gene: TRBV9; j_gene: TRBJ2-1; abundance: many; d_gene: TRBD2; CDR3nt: TGTGCCAGTGGGGAGACTAGCGGGAGTTTCAATGAGCAGTTCTTC; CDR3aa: CASGETSGSFNEQFF
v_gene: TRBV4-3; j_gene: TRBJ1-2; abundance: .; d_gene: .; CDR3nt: TGCGCCAGCAGCCAAATCGGACAGACCTATGGCTACACCTTC; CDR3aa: CASSQIGQTYGYTF
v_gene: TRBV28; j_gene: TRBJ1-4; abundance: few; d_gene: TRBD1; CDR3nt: TGTGCCAGCAGACCCAGTTCCGGGACAGGGAAGGAAAAACTGTTTTTT; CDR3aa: CASRPSSGTGKEKLFF
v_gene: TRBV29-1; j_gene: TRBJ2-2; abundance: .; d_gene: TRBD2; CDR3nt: TGCAGCGTTGAGGGACTAGTCCGCCCCGGGGAGCTGTTTTTT; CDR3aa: CSVEGLVRPGELFF
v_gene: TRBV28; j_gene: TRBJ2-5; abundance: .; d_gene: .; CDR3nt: TGTGCCAGCAGTTTTTCAGTCAGGGAGACCCAGTACTTC; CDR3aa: CASSFSVRETQYF
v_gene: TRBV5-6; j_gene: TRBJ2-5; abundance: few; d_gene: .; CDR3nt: TGTGCCAGCAGCCCTACTAACGTAGAGACCCAGTACTTC; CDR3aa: CASSPTNVETQYF
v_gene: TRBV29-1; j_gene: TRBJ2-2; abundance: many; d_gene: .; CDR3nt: TGCAGCGTTGTTTGGGCCGGGGAGCTGTTTTTT; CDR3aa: CSVVWAGELFF
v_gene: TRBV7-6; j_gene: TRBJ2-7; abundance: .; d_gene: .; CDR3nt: TGTGCCAGCAGCTTAGCTAGCGGCATATACGAGCAGTACTTC; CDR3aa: CASSLASGIYEQYF
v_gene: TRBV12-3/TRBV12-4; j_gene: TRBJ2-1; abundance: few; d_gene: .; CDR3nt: TGTGCCAGCAGACTCATAGGAAGCTACAATGAGCAGTTCTTC; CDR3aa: CASRLIGSYNEQFF
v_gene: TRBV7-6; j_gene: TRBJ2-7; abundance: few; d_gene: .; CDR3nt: TGTGCCAGCAGTCACCCTGAGGGGGAGCAGTACTTC; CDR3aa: CASSHPEGEQYF
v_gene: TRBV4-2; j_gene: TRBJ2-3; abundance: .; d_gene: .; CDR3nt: TGTGCCAGCAGCCCCCCCGGGAGCAGAGTAGATACGCAGTATTTT; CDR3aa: CASSPPGSRVDTQYF
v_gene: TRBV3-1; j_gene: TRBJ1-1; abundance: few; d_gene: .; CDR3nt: TGTGCCAGCAGCCATACTACATTAGGCACTGAAGCTTTCTTT; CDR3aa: CASSHTTLGTEAFF
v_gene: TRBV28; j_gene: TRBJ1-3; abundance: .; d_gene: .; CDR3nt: TGTGCCAGCAGTTTAGGGGGAGGCGTACCCTCTGGAAACACCATATATTTT; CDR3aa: CASSLGGGVPSGNTIYF
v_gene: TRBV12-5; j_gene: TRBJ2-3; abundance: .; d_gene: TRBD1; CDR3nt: TGTGCTAGTGGTTTGGTACGGACAGGACGGACGGCAGATACGCAGTATTTT; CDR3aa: CASGLVRTGRTADTQYF
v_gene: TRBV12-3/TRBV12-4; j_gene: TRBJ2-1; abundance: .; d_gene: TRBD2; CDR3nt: TGTGCCAGCAGTCCTAGCGGGACGACGAATGAGCAGTTCTTC; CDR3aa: CASSPSGTTNEQFF
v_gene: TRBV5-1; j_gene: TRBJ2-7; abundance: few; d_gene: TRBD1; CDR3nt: TGCGCCAGCAGCTTGCATGGGACAGGCGGAGCTGAAGAGCAGTACTTC; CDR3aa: CASSLHGTGGAEEQYF
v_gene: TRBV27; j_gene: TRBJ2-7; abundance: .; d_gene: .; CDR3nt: TGTGCCAGCAGTTCCGGGGCGCGGAGTGAAGAGCAGTACTTC; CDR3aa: CASSSGARSEEQYF
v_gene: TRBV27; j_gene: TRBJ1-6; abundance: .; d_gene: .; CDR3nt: TGTGCCAGCGGGAAAAGGGCGGGTAGTGATTCACCCCTCCACTTT; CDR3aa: CASGKRAGSDSPLHF
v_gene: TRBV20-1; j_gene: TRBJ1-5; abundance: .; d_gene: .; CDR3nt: TGCAGTGCTAGAGATTGGGAAGGGTTGCCCCCCCAGCATTTT; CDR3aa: CSARDWEGLPPQHF
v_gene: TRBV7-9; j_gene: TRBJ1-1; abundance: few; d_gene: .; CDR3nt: TGTGCCAGCAGCCTTACCCTCACTGAAGCTTTCTTT; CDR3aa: CASSLTLTEAFF
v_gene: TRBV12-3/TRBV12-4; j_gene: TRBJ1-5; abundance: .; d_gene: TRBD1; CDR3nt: TGTGCCAGCAGTTTATTTACAGGGGGCTATCAGCCCCAGCATTTT; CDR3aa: CASSLFTGGYQPQHF
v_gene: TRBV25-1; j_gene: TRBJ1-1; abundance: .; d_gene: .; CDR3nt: TGTGCCAGCAGTGCTAGGGGGTCGGTGAACACTGAAGCTTTCTTT; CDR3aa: CASSARGSVNTEAFF
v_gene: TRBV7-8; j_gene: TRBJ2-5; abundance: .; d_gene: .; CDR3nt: TGTGCCAGCAGCTTAGGCCCCGCCGAAGACCAAGAGACCCAGTACTTC; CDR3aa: CASSLGPAEDQETQYF
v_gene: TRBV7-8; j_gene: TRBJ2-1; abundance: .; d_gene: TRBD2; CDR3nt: TGTGCCAGCAACTTATGGCCCCCCGTCCCGGGACTAGCGGACAATGAGCAGTTCTTC; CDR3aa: CASNLWPPVPGLADNEQFF
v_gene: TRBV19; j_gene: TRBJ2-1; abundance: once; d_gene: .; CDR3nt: TGTGCCAGTAGTATCGTAGCTCCGCTTTCTGAGCAGTTCTTC; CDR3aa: CASSIVAPLSEQFF
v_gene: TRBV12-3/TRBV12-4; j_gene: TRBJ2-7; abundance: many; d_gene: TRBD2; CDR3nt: TGTGCCAGCAGCCCGGGAGGGTCGGAGCAGTACTTC; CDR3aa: CASSPGGSEQYF
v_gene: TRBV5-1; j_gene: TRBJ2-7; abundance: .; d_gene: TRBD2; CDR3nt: TGCGCCAGCAGCGGTTGGGATAGCGGGAGCAACGAGCAGTACTTC; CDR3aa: CASSGWDSGSNEQYF
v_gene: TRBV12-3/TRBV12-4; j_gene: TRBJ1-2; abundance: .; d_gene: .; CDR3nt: TGTGCCAGCAGTTTAGGAGAGGGGGACTATGGCTACACCTTC; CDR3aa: CASSLGEGDYGYTF
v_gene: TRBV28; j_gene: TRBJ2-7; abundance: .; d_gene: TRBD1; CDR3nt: TGTGCCAGCAGCCCCGTCCGGGACAGACGCTCCTACGAGCAGTACTTC; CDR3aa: CASSPVRDRRSYEQYF
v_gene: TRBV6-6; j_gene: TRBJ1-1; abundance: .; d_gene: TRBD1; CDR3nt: TGTGCCACATCCCGGGACAGGGGGCTCACTGAAGCTTTCTTT; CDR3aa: CATSRDRGLTEAFF
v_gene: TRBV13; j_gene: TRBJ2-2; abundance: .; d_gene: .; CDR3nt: TGTGCCAGCAGCCAAGAATACACCGGGGAGCTGTTTTTT; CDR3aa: CASSQEYTGELFF
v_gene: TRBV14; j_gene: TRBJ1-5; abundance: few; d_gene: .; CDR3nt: TGTGCCAGCAGCCAAGATACCTCGCAGCCCCAGCATTTT; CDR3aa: CASSQDTSQPQHF